This T cell receptor beta chain was captured by sequencing in a study of CD8+CD57+ T cells in acquired aplastic anemia. Study summary: Yields of DNA that came from sorted CD4+ and CD8+ cells averaged about 3.4 ug.

Whole-study results and caveats: It was found that nearly 30 CD8+ CDR3 sequences were shared between patients and controls.

This clonotype occurred a few times. As yet, its antigen is unknown. The use of genomic DNA as template underpinned the TCR beta VDJ and CDR3 profiling. Each CDR3 protein gets one entry after TCRdb re-called the reads with MiXCR. In the table there are 180,000 or so distinct CDR3 sequences, roughly half of which are singletons. Flow cytometry had shown expanded CD8+CD57+ cells in the patients chosen for sequencing. Blood came from patients not yet given any therapy. The sequencing sample was made of sorted CD4+, CD8+, or CD8+CD57+ T cells (not recorded which) from PBMCs. The clonotype originates from a human donor with aplastic anemia.

In DNA form, the CDR3 reads TGTGCCACCAGCAGAGATCTCGGCGGGGAGCTGTTTTTT. This encodes CATSRDLGGELFF. The V and J genes are TRBV15 and TRBJ2-2; D is uncertain. CDR3 length equals 13 residues. Between the trimmed V and J ends, which lost 0 bases and 7 bases, there was a span of 6 bases. Germline lookup yields CDR1 LNHNV and CDR2 YYDKDF (reference sequence).